This T cell receptor beta chain was documented in a study of blood T cells in healthy people across ages. The use of a sample-barcoded 5' primer and a J-beta primer mix characterized a second PCR of about 7 to 12 cycles. The template-switch adaptor was a 5' adaptor with 12 random nucleotides. It tagged each cDNA molecule. One entry per CDR3 protein, called by TCRdb with MiXCR from the 5' RACE reads. Here the sample spans 550,000 to 700,000 distinct CDR3 sequences, 27% being singletons. Germline V gene sequence: CDR1 SGHTA, CDR2 FQGNSA. This CDR3 comprises 15 residues. After removal of 5 bases from V and 8 bases from J, the junction contained 11 bases not matched to a gene. The authors extracted at least 5 micrograms of total RNA per sample.

The source is a woman between 65 and 79 years old in good health. What was sequenced was blood. The chain links TRBV7-2 to TRBJ2-3, with 9 bases lining up with TRBD2. CDR3 protein: CASSGLSGRFGTQYF. The CDR3 DNA follows: TGTGCCAGCAGCGGTCTGAGCGGGAGGTTCGGTACGCAGTATTTT.